The 30 T cell receptor beta chains in this list originate from one sample, sequenced in a study of tumor-infiltrating lymphocytes in localized non-small cell lung cancer. Only in-frame clones appear in the TCRdb table, and some are missing; sequencing was by immunoSEQ multiplex PCR. Of about 16,000 clones in the sample, roughly 78% were seen once. The specimen was lung tumor tissue. These receptors all come from a human donor with non-small cell lung cancer.

The V call is TRBV19, the J call TRBJ1-5; no firm D call. Germline CDR1 LNHDA, CDR2 SQIVND (reference sequence). The V gene lost 2 bases and the J gene lost 6 bases, with 5 bases spanning the gap. The CDR3 sequence is 12 residues long. The CDR3 here is CASSIQFQPQHF. CDR3 DNA: TGTGCCAGTAGTATACAGTTTCAGCCCCAGCATTTT.

This chain uses TRBV5-1 with TRBJ1-1; 8 bases are a match to TRBD1. After removal of 2 bases from V and 1 base from J, the junction contained 7 bases not matched to a gene. This CDR3 comprises 16 residues. Per the germline V gene, CDR1 is SGHRS and CDR2 is YFSETQ. CDR3 bases: TGCGCCAGCAGCTTCGCAGGGGGCTTGAAGAACACTGAAGCTTTCTTT. The encoded protein is CASSFAGGLKNTEAFF.

This clone came up a few times. The chain carries TRBV6-5 and TRBJ1-2, with a possible D match to TRBD1 (6 bases). Deletions cut 8 bases from V and 4 bases from J, with 14 bases between. Per germline, CDR1 MNHEY and CDR2 SVGAGI. The CDR3 runs to 13 residues. Here the CDR3 reads CASQQGEAYGYTF. CDR3 bases: TGTGCCAGCCAACAGGGAGAGGCCTATGGCTACACCTTC.

The J gene is TRBJ1-5, the V gene TRBV5-5, with 8 bases aligning to TRBD1. This CDR3 region has 14 residues. Looked up from germline, CDR1 is SGHKS and CDR2 is YYEKEE (reference sequence). V lost 0 bases and J lost 7; bases outside the gene matches: 3. In nucleotides, the CDR3 is TGTGCCAGCAGCTTGGGGGCAGGGGGCCAGCCCCAGCATTTT. Translated: CASSLGAGGQPQHF.

This clone has a single count. This sequence joins TRBV28 and TRBJ2-3, with a possible D match to TRBD1 (6 bases). Germline loops: CDR1 MDHEN, CDR2 SYDVKM. This CDR3 has 12 amino acids. V was cut by 4 bases and J by 6 bases, with 8 bases left in between. The CDR3 nucleotides are TGTGCCAGCAGTTCCGACAGGGATACGCAGTATTTT. This translates into CASSSDRDTQYF.

The rearrangement joins TRBV27 to TRBJ2-3; 9 nucleotides match TRBD2. In germline, CDR1 is MNHEY, CDR2 SMNVEV (reference sequence). Trimming at V came to 7 bases and at J to 2 bases, leaving 7 bases not matched to a gene. This CDR3 spans 15 amino acids. CDR3 sequence (DNA): TGTGCCAGCAAATTGGGACTAGCCCCCACAGATACGCAGTATTTT. It encodes CASKLGLAPTDTQYF.

This sequence joins TRBV28 and TRBJ2-1, with TRBD2 identical over 8 bases. The CDR3 extends over 14 amino acids. CDR1 is MDHEN and CDR2 is SYDVKM in the germline V gene. V gave up 8 bases and J gave up 6 bases; unmatched junction bases: 9. CDR3 loop: CASRPGGAINEQFF. The CDR3 DNA is TGTGCCAGCCGCCCGGGGGGGGCCATCAATGAGCAGTTCTTC.

The CDR3: CASSQARGTATEPLSYEQYF. The CDR3 DNA sequence: TGCGCCAGCAGCCAGGCCCGAGGGACAGCCACCGAACCCCTCTCCTACGAGCAGTACTTC. This chain links TRBV4-3 with TRBJ2-7, with 7 bases lining up with TRBD1. Germline V gene sequence: CDR1 LGHNA, CDR2 YSLEER. Unmatched junction bases numbered 20, after V lost 3 bases and J lost 0 bases. This CDR3 contains 20 residues.

The chain recombines TRBV29-1 with TRBJ2-7; a weak D match, TRBD1 (6 bases). The CDR3 length is 12 residues. CDR1 is SQVTM and CDR2 is ANQGSEA in the germline V gene. Trimming removed 0 bases from V and 7 bases from J, with 10 bases in between. CDR3 in DNA: TGCAGCGTTGAAGAACAGGGATATGAGCAGTACTTC. This encodes CSVEEQGYEQYF.

The chain couples TRBV27 to TRBJ1-1, with no clear D. The CDR3 has 12 amino acids. Germline V gene sequence: CDR1 MNHEY, CDR2 SMNVEV (reference sequence). V shed 6 bases and J shed 7 bases, with 12 bases lying between them. CDR3 sequence (DNA): TGTGCCAGCAGCCCCGGCAACTATGAAGCTTTCTTT. This sequence encodes CASSPGNYEAFF.

The genes are TRBV6-6 and TRBJ1-1; D call uncertain. With 0 bases removed from V and 0 bases from J, the gap between germline ends came to 11 bases. The length of the CDR3 is 16 residues. Germline CDR1 reads MNHNY; CDR2 reads SVGAGI (reference sequence). The CDR3 here is CASSYSDLGLNTEAFF. CDR3 bases: TGTGCCAGCAGTTACTCGGATCTGGGATTGAACACTGAAGCTTTCTTT.

The V call is TRBV2, the J call TRBJ1-1; D unresolved. Trimming stripped 5 bases from V and 7 bases from J, with 8 bases between. The CDR3 spans 11 residues. Germline V lookup: CDR1 SNHLY, CDR2 FYNNEI. CDR3 bases: TGTGCCAGCAGTTTTGACTTTGAAGCTTTCTTT. This translates into CASSFDFEAFF.

The chain links TRBV11-3 to TRBJ2-3, with D possibly matching TRBD2 (6 bases). Germline V lookup: CDR1 SGHNT, CDR2 YENEEA. The V gene lost 3 bases and the J gene lost 1 base, with 8 bases spanning the gap. This CDR3 is built from 14 residues. CDR3: CASSLWGGTDTQYF. The CDR3 region has the DNA TGTGCCAGCAGCTTGTGGGGGGGCACAGATACGCAGTATTTT.

This chain connects TRBV27 to TRBJ2-7, with 10 bases matching TRBD2. The ends lost 8 bases at V and 0 bases at J; junction bases unmatched: 13. This CDR3 has 17 amino acids. Per germline, CDR1 MNHEY and CDR2 SMNVEV (reference sequence). The CDR3 reads CASRSDSGGSSSYEQYF. In DNA, the CDR3 is TGTGCCAGCCGCAGTGATAGCGGGGGGTCAAGCTCCTACGAGCAGTACTTC.

This chain connects TRBV7-2 to TRBJ1-6; 7 nucleotides align to TRBD1. Germline CDR1 and CDR2: SGHTA and FQGNSA. This CDR3 spans 16 amino acids. V shed 5 bases and J 10 bases; nucleotides not matched to a gene: 14. The CDR3 bases are TGTGCCAGCAGCCCTCGACAGGGTATAATCGGGTCACCCCTCCACTTT. Protein: CASSPRQGIIGSPLHF.

This sequence joins TRBV11-2 and TRBJ1-2, with D unclear. Germline V gene data show CDR1 as SGHAT and CDR2 as FQNNGV. V shed 5 bases and J shed 1 base, with 14 bases lying between them. This CDR3 has 15 residues. CDR3 loop: CASSPRTGFNYGYTF. CDR3 coding DNA: TGTGCCAGCAGCCCTCGGACGGGTTTTAACTATGGCTACACCTTC.

This rearrangement joins TRBV19 to TRBJ1-2; D is ambiguous. The CDR3 spans 14 residues. Germline V gene data show CDR1 as LNHDA and CDR2 as SQIVND (reference sequence). Trimming cost V 6 bases and J 0 bases, with 11 bases left between them. DNA of the CDR3: TGTGCCAGTAGCGGGAGGGAAGCTAACTATGGCTACACCTTC. Translating it yields CASSGREANYGYTF. The full variable domain, with the rest looked up from reference TRBV19 and TRBJ1-2, is DGGITQSPKYLFRKEGQNVTLSCEQNLNHDAMYWYRQDPGQGLRLIYYSQIVNDFQKGDIAEGYSVSREKKESFPLTVTSAQKNPTAFYLCASSGREANYGYTFGSGTRLTVV.

This clone turned up a few times. This chain uses TRBV10-3 with TRBJ1-3; D gene unclear. V was cut by 6 bases and J by 6 bases, with 6 bases left in between. The length of the CDR3 is 11 residues. Germline lookup yields CDR1 ENHRY and CDR2 SYGVKD. CDR3 DNA: TGTGCCATCAGGGAGGTAAACACCATATATTTT. Encoded protein: CAIREVNTIYF.

The chain links TRBV9 to TRBJ2-7, with TRBD1 identical over 11 bases. The CDR3 totals 15 residues. The germline V gene encodes CDR1 SGDLS and CDR2 YYNGEE. Trimming at V came to 4 bases and at J to 3 bases, leaving 6 bases not matched to a gene. The CDR3 here is CASSPRTGGGYEQYF. CDR3 bases: TGTGCCAGCAGCCCCCGGACAGGGGGCGGCTACGAGCAGTACTTC.

There are a few counts of this clone. V usage is TRBV7-3 and J usage is TRBJ2-7, with D possibly being TRBD1 or TRBD2 (6 bases each). Trimming cost V 4 bases and J 10 bases, with 17 bases left between them. The CDR3 spans 13 residues. CDR1 and CDR2 (germline): SGHTA, FQGTGA. The CDR3 loop reads CASSSGAGLPQYF. CDR3 in DNA: TGTGCCAGCAGCTCAGGGGCGGGACTGCCTCAGTACTTC.

V and J are TRBV29-1 and TRBJ1-1, with D perhaps TRBD1 (6 bases). Per the germline V gene, CDR1 is SQVTM and CDR2 is ANQGSEA. This CDR3 contains 12 residues. V lost 7 bases and J lost 3, with 12 bases in between. CDR3 loop: CSGGGQDTEAFF. CDR3 DNA: TGCAGCGGGGGGGGCCAGGACACTGAAGCTTTCTTT.

This clone has just one count. The rearrangement links TRBV6-6 to TRBJ1-5, with 10 bases lining up with TRBD1. CDR3 length equals 16 residues. Germline trimming cut 2 bases from V and 2 bases from J; bases unmatched to any gene: 3. CDR1 and CDR2 from the germline V gene are MNHNY and SVGAGI (reference sequence). This CDR3 is CASSYIGTGGNQPQHF. Written as DNA, the CDR3 is TGTGCCAGCAGTTACATCGGGACAGGGGGCAATCAGCCCCAGCATTTT.

The rearrangement joins TRBV6-5 to TRBJ2-7; 11 nucleotides line up with TRBD2. Trimming cost V 6 bases and J 9 bases; bases outside gene matches: 7. The CDR3 is made up of 13 amino acids. From germline, CDR1 is MNHEY and CDR2 SVGAGI. CDR3 residues: CASRGGTSGSQYF. The DNA of the CDR3 is TGTGCCAGCAGAGGTGGGACTAGCGGTTCGCAGTACTTC.

This clone was found once. The rearrangement links TRBV7-2 to TRBJ2-7; no definite D call. Germline V lookup: CDR1 SGHTA, CDR2 FQGNSA. The CDR3 has 15 residues. The germline V and J ends were trimmed by 0 bases and 4 bases, with 13 bases remaining between them. This CDR3 reads CASSLAPSELYEQYF. CDR3 DNA: TGTGCCAGCAGCTTAGCCCCGTCTGAACTGTACGAGCAGTACTTC.

The rearrangement joins TRBV30 to TRBJ2-1; no clear D. CDR1 is GTSNPN and CDR2 is SVGIG in the germline V gene (reference sequence). Trimming left V 0 bases short and J 7 bases short, with 7 bases between. The CDR3 has 12 amino acids. The CDR3 is CAWSVLGNEQFF. CDR3 sequence (DNA): TGTGCCTGGAGTGTACTGGGGAATGAGCAGTTCTTC.

The V and J genes are TRBV11-2 and TRBJ1-1, with a weak D call TRBD1 (6 bases). The V gene's germline CDR1 is SGHAT and CDR2 FQNNGV. This CDR3 is 13 amino acids long. The V end was cut by 2 bases, the J end by 7 bases, with 11 bases between. The CDR3 DNA follows: TGTGCCAGCAGCTTAACAGGGAATGGTGAAGCTTTCTTT. Encoded protein: CASSLTGNGEAFF.

The chain employs TRBV7-2 and TRBJ2-2; D is ambiguous. This CDR3 has 15 residues. Trimming removed 3 bases at V and 0 bases at J, with 8 bases between. Germline values: CDR1 SGHTA, CDR2 FQGNSA. The CDR3 DNA sequence: TGTGCCAGCAGCTTCCAGGCCACGAACACCGGGGAGCTGTTTTTT. Encoded protein: CASSFQATNTGELFF.

CDR3 protein: CASSPRQGDYYGYTF. The CDR3 bases are TGTGCCAGCAGCCCGCGACAGGGAGATTACTATGGCTACACCTTC. V usage is TRBV5-5 and J usage is TRBJ1-2, with 7 bases matching TRBD1. After removal of 4 bases from V and 3 bases from J, the junction contained 9 bases not matched to a gene. CDR1 is SGHKS, CDR2 YYEKEE, per germline (reference sequence). This CDR3 spans 15 amino acids.

The chain employs TRBV28 and TRBJ2-2; no clear D gene. Per germline, CDR1 MDHEN and CDR2 SYDVKM. Trimming pared 3 bases from V and 6 bases from J, leaving 11 bases between. The CDR3 covers 14 residues. The CDR3 reads CASSLGVRAGELFF. CDR3 DNA: TGTGCCAGCAGTTTGGGTGTAAGGGCCGGGGAGCTGTTTTTT.

This clone is categorized as medium-sized. The junction differs from germline at one of its ends, possibly a read error. The chain has TRBV7-7 and TRBJ2-3; 9 nucleotides agree with TRBD2. The CDR3 runs 15 residues. Germline values: CDR1 SSHAT, CDR2 FNYEAQ (reference sequence). The CDR3 nucleotides read TGTGCTAGCAGCTTAGGGGCGGGGGGGGAAGATACGCAGTATTTT. Its translation: CASSLGAGGEDTQYF.